This TCR beta chain was sequenced for a study of T-cell memory formation after mild COVID-19. Study background: There were largely donor-specific TCR clusters. Study outcomes and limitations: Within pre-infection memory, some responding clones were found, suggesting cross-reactive memory joined. From day 15 to 85, contracting clones were balanced between CD4 and CD8, whereas later expanders leaned toward CD4+.

Constant-segment primers were used for 5'RACE, and the resulting TCR alpha and TCR beta cDNA libraries carried sample barcodes and UMIs. TCRdb recomputed calls from the 5' RACE reads with MiXCR, one row per CDR3 protein. The sample lists roughly 51,000 distinct CDR3 sequences, approximately 7% occurring once. This clonotype has more than one count but fewer than ten. The antigen is not known. Germline CDR1 is SGHDN and CDR2 is FVKESK. Germline trimming cut 5 bases from V and 1 base from J; bases unmatched to any gene: 7. This CDR3 is 17 amino acids long. This TCR came from a man between 18 and 29 years old who had mild COVID-19 (a few samples of this study predate the infection). Cell type and time point are not known. This sequence joins TRBV14 and TRBJ2-6; 8 bases are shared with TRBD2. Material for sequencing was PBMCs or a T cell subset sorted from them (not recorded which). The chain's CDR3 is CASSKERGWSGANVLTF. CDR3 nucleotides: TGTGCCAGCAGCAAGGAGCGGGGGTGGTCTGGGGCCAACGTCCTGACTTTC.